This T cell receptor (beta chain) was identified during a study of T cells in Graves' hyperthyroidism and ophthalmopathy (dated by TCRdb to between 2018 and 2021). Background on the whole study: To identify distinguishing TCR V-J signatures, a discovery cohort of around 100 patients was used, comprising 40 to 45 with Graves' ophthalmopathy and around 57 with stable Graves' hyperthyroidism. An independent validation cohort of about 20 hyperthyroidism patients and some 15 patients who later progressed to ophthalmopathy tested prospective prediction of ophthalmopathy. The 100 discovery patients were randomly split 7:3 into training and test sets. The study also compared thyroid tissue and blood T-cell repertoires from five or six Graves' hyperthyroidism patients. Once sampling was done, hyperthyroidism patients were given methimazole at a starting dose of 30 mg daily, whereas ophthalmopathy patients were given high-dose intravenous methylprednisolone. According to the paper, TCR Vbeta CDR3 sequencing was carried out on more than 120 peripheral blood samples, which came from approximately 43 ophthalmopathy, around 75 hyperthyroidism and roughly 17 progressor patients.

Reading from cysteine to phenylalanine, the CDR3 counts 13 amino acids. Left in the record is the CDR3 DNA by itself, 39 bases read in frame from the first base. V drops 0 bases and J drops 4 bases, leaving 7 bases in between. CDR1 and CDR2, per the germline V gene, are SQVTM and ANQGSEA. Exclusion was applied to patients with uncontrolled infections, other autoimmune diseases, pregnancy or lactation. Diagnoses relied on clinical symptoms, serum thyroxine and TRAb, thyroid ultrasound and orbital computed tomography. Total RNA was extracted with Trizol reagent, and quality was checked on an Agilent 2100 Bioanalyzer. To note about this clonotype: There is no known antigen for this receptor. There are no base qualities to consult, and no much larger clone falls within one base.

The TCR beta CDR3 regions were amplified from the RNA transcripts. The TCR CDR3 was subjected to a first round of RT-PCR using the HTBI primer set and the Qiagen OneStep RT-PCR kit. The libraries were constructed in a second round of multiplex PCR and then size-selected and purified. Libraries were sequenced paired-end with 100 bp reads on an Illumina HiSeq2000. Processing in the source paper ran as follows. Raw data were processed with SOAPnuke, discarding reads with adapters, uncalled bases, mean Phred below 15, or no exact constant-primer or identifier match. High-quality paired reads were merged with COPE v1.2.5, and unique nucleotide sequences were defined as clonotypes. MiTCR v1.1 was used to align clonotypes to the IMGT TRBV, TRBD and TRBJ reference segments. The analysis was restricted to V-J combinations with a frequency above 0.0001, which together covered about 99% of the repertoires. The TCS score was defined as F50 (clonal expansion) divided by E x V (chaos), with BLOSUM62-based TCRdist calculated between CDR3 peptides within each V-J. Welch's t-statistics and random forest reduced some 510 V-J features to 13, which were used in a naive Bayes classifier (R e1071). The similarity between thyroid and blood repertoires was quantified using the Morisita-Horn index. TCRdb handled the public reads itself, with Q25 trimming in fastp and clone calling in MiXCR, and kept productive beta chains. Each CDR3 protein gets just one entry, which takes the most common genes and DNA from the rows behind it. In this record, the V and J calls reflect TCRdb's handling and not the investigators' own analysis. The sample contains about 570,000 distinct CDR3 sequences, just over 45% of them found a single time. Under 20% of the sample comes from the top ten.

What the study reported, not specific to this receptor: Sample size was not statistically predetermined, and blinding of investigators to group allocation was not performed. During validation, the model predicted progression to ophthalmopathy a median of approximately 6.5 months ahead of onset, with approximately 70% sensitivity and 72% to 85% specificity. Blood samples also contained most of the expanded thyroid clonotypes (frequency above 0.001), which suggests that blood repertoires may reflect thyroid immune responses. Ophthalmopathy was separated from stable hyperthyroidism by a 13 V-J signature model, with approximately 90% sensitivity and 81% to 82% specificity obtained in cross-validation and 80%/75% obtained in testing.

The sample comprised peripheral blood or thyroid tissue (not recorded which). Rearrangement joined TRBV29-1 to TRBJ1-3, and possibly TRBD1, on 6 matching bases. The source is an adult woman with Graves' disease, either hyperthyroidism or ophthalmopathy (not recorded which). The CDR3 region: CSVEEGGGNTIYF. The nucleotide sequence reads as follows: TGCAGCGTTGAAGAAGGGGGAGGAAACACCATATATTTT.